This is a list of T cell receptor beta chains from one sample in a study of T-cell memory formation after mild COVID-19. MiXCR, applied by TCRdb to the 5' RACE reads, yields one record per CDR3 protein. The sample lists a few hundred thousand distinct CDR3 sequences, roughly 30% occurring once. Sequenced material: PBMCs or a T cell subset sorted from them (not recorded which). The receptors were gathered from an adult woman who had mild COVID-19 (a few samples of this study predate the infection). Cell type and time point are not known. CDR3s include the opening cysteine and the closing phenylalanine or tryptophan. A D gene is named only where the DNA matches it firmly. Size is omitted from some rows. Given values are once, few, many or a class for expanded clones.

v_gene,abundance,j_gene,d_gene,CDR3aa,CDR3nt
TRBV6-5,few,TRBJ1-1,TRBD1,CASSSPTGMTTEAFF,TGTGCCAGCAGTTCCCCGACAGGGATGACCACTGAAGCTTTCTTT
TRBV7-8,-,TRBJ1-1,TRBD1,CASSSRQGPLNTEAFF,TGTGCCAGCAGCTCCCGACAGGGCCCCCTGAACACTGAAGCTTTCTTT
TRBV4-1,-,TRBJ1-2,TRBD1,CASSPWTGRYTF,TGCGCCAGCAGCCCCTGGACAGGGCGCTACACCTTC
TRBV7-8,-,TRBJ2-2,-,CASPSSGTGTGELFF,TGTGCCAGTCCGAGCTCAGGGACGGGCACCGGGGAGCTGTTTTTT
TRBV20-1,-,TRBJ2-2,TRBD1,CSARRDRVNTGELFF,TGCAGTGCTAGACGGGACAGGGTGAACACCGGGGAGCTGTTTTTT
TRBV7-2,-,TRBJ2-1,-,CASSLALGNEQFF,TGTGCCAGCAGCTTAGCGCTGGGCAATGAGCAGTTCTTC
TRBV10-3,-,TRBJ2-1,-,CAISATTVNEQFF,TGTGCCATCAGTGCTACGACGGTCAATGAGCAGTTCTTC
TRBV7-2,-,TRBJ2-1,-,CASSVGPGSNEQFF,TGTGCCAGCAGCGTGGGTCCGGGGTCCAATGAGCAGTTCTTC
TRBV27,few,TRBJ1-1,-,CASSLGSGTEAFF,TGTGCCAGCAGTTTAGGGTCAGGCACTGAAGCTTTCTTT
TRBV12-3/TRBV12-4,-,TRBJ1-1,TRBD1,CASGSIRQRTGGTNTEAFF,TGTGCCAGCGGGTCGATACGCCAAAGGACAGGGGGCACGAACACTGAAGCTTTCTTT
TRBV5-6,few,TRBJ2-3,-,CASRSAVTDTQYF,TGTGCCAGCAGATCCGCCGTCACAGATACGCAGTATTTT
TRBV4-2,few,TRBJ1-3,-,CASSTMGGNTIYF,TGTGCCAGCAGTACGATGGGGGGAAACACCATATATTTT
TRBV6-2/TRBV6-3,few,TRBJ1-5,-,CASSPFQRTIGNQPQHF,TGTGCCAGCAGTCCCTTCCAAAGGACCATAGGCAATCAGCCCCAGCATTTT
TRBV12-3/TRBV12-4,once,TRBJ2-7,-,CASNQGQTYEQYF,TGTGCCAGCAACCAGGGCCAAACCTACGAGCAGTACTTC
TRBV24-1,-,TRBJ2-3,TRBD1,CATSDFTTGADTQYF,TGTGCCACCAGTGATTTTACGACAGGGGCTGATACGCAGTATTTT
TRBV5-4,-,TRBJ2-3,-,CASSLQGAGTDTQYF,TGTGCCAGCAGCTTGCAAGGGGCGGGGACAGATACGCAGTATTTT
TRBV5-6,-,TRBJ2-1,TRBD2,CASNSGRGAYNEQFF,TGTGCCAGCAACTCCGGGCGGGGGGCCTACAATGAGCAGTTCTTC
TRBV20-1,-,TRBJ2-3,-,CSVQPTRSTDTQYF,TGCAGTGTGCAGCCGACTAGAAGCACAGATACGCAGTATTTT
TRBV18,few,TRBJ1-1,-,CASSLRENTEAFF,TGTGCCAGCTCACTCAGGGAGAACACTGAAGCTTTCTTT
TRBV12-3/TRBV12-4,many,TRBJ2-3,TRBD2,CASSLSLADTDTQYF,TGTGCCAGCAGTTTGTCACTAGCGGACACAGATACGCAGTATTTT
TRBV5-1,-,TRBJ1-4,TRBD1,CASSWGQGDEKLFF,TGCGCCAGCAGCTGGGGACAGGGCGATGAAAAACTGTTTTTT
TRBV6-2/TRBV6-3,-,TRBJ2-1,-,CASSYEGTGQFF,TGTGCCAGCAGTTACGAAGGAACCGGGCAGTTCTTC
TRBV29-1,few,TRBJ1-2,TRBD1,CSVGGGEYGYTF,TGCAGCGTTGGAGGGGGCGAGTATGGCTACACCTTC
TRBV12-3/TRBV12-4,few,TRBJ2-1,-,CASSPGGKEQFF,TGTGCCAGCAGCCCCGGGGGAAAAGAGCAGTTCTTC
TRBV6-1,-,TRBJ1-1,-,CASSREVGGVRLNTEAFF,TGTGCCAGCAGTAGAGAGGTTGGGGGAGTAAGGTTGAACACTGAAGCTTTCTTT
TRBV20-1,few,TRBJ2-5,TRBD2,CSLAGEGETQYF,TGCAGTTTAGCGGGGGAGGGGGAGACCCAGTACTTC
TRBV7-9,-,TRBJ1-1,-,CASSNSAPNTEAFF,TGTGCCAGCAGCAACTCAGCCCCGAACACTGAAGCTTTCTTT
TRBV20-1,few,TRBJ1-4,-,CSVLGEREKLFF,TGCAGTGTATTGGGGGAGAGGGAAAAACTGTTTTTT
TRBV7-9,-,TRBJ2-1,-,CASSSSRLGINEQFF,TGTGCCAGCAGCTCATCAAGGTTAGGGATCAATGAGCAGTTCTTC
TRBV18,once,TRBJ1-2,-,CASSPGEEIYGYTF,TGTGCCAGCTCACCGGGGGAGGAAATCTATGGCTACACCTTC
TRBV7-9,few,TRBJ2-3,-,CASTPPAKPTDTQYF,TGTGCCAGCACCCCCCCTGCGAAACCCACAGATACGCAGTATTTT
TRBV7-9,-,TRBJ2-7,TRBD1,CASSLLGQGAKEQYF,TGTGCCAGCAGCTTACTAGGACAGGGGGCGAAGGAGCAGTACTTC
TRBV9,few,TRBJ2-1,-,CASSLSSLGIYNEQFF,TGTGCCAGCAGCCTTTCTAGCCTAGGGATCTACAATGAGCAGTTCTTC
TRBV7-9,-,TRBJ2-1,-,CASSLALDEQFF,TGTGCCAGCAGCTTAGCGTTAGATGAGCAGTTCTTC
TRBV12-3/TRBV12-4,-,TRBJ1-2,-,CASSRGRNGYTF,TGTGCCAGCAGCCGGGGCAGGAATGGCTACACCTTC
TRBV7-9,few,TRBJ1-5,-,CASSPGDLRGQSQPQHF,TGTGCCAGCAGCCCCGGCGATCTACGGGGACAAAGTCAGCCCCAGCATTTT